These 21 T cell receptor beta chains were sequenced from one sample in a study of neurological immune-mediated disorders. MiXCR was run by TCRdb on the 5' RACE reads, yielding one entry per CDR3 protein. This sample has about 62,000 distinct CDR3 sequences, with 3.7% found just once. Material for sequencing was PBMCs. The source is a woman between 50 and 59 years old with multiple sclerosis.

A remark on this clonotype: The CDR3 ends on some other residue instead of the conserved phenylalanine or tryptophan, so this is likely a read error. The genes are TRBV20-1 and TRBJ2-1; 9 bases align to TRBD2. This CDR3 has 16 amino acids. The junction had 16 bases not matched to a gene; V was cut back by 6 bases and J by 7 bases. The germline CDR1 and CDR2 sequences are DFQATT and SNEGSKA (reference sequence). CDR3 loop: CSADPVAGVKRNEQFY. Here the CDR3 DNA reads TGCAGTGCAGACCCCGTAGCGGGAGTAAAAAGGAATGAGCAGTTCTAC.

This clonotype was observed at least ten times. The chain combines TRBV7-2 with TRBJ1-5; D unclear. CDR1 is SGHTA and CDR2 is FQGNSA in the germline V gene. V lost 2 bases and J lost 8, with 13 bases in between. The CDR3 runs 14 residues. The CDR3, as DNA: TGTGCCAGCAGCTTAAACCCCCGCGGGAAGCCCCAGCATTTT. Translated: CASSLNPRGKPQHF.

This clonotype was recorded at least ten times. The genes are TRBV5-4 and TRBJ2-2; D not certain. Germline V gene data show CDR1 as SGHNT and CDR2 as YYREEE (reference sequence). This CDR3 comprises 13 residues. V shed 4 bases and J shed 4 bases, with 8 bases lying between them. CDR3 DNA sequence: TGTGCCAGCAGCGCAGACCCCACCGGGGAGCTGTTTTTT. The encoded protein is CASSADPTGELFF.

This clonotype was seen ten or more times. V and J are TRBV7-2 and TRBJ2-3; weak D call: TRBD2 (6 bases). V lost 5 bases and J lost 0, with 27 bases in between. This CDR3 region has 20 residues. Germline V gene sequence: CDR1 SGHTA, CDR2 FQGNSA. The chain's CDR3 is CASSIRGPSGPTTSTDTQYF. CDR3 DNA: TGTGCCAGCAGCATTCGCGGCCCGAGCGGGCCGACCACTAGCACAGATACGCAGTATTTT.

In this sample, this clonotype turned up many times. The chain is built from TRBV29-1 and TRBJ2-5, with TRBD2 matching over 9 bases. Trimming at V came to 4 bases and at J to 1 base, leaving 1 base not matched to a gene. This CDR3 has 13 amino acids. The germline V gene has CDR1 SQVTM and CDR2 ANQGSEA. CDR3 coding DNA: TGCAGCGTTGTACTAGCGGGCCAAGAGACCCAGTACTTC. Protein product: CSVVLAGQETQYF.

This clonotype was found many times. At one end, the junction sequence differs from germline, possibly due to a read error. This sequence joins TRBV20-1 and TRBJ1-5; D possibly corresponds to TRBD1 (5 bases). This CDR3 has 12 amino acids. Germline-derived CDR1 and CDR2 are DFQATT and SNEGSKA (reference sequence). CDR3 coding DNA: TGCAGTGCTAGAGGGGGGGATCAGCCCCAGAATTTT. This codes for CSARGGDQPQNF.

This clonotype was observed at least ten times. V and J are TRBV20-1 and TRBJ2-1; 7 nucleotides match TRBD2. This CDR3 is built from 14 residues. V trimming: 1 base; J trimming: 9 bases; junction bases outside the gene matches: 9. Germline CDR1 is DFQATT and CDR2 is SNEGSKA (reference sequence). CDR3 residues: CSARGSAGEVEQFF. CDR3 nucleotides: TGCAGTGCTAGAGGTTCTGCGGGAGAGGTTGAGCAGTTCTTC.

A note on this clonotype: This could be a read error, since a much larger clone is one nucleotide away. The chain combines TRBV7-2 with TRBJ2-7, with D possibly being TRBD2 (6 bases). This CDR3 contains 13 residues. The V and J ends lost 2 bases and 5 bases respectively, with 10 bases between them. Germline assignment: CDR1 SGHTA and CDR2 FQGNSA. This chain's CDR3 is CASSLYWRDEQYF. The CDR3 DNA follows: TGTGCCAGCAGCTTATATTGGAGGGACGAGCAGTACTTC.

This clonotype was detected ten times or more. The rearrangement uses TRBV7-9 and TRBJ1-5; D remains ambiguous. Germline V CDR1 and CDR2: SEHNR, FQNEAQ (reference sequence). V lost 3 bases and J 0 bases, leaving 3 bases between the germline ends. CDR3 length equals 13 residues. The CDR3 sequence: CASSFYSNQPQHF. CDR3 nucleotide sequence: TGTGCCAGCAGCTTTTATAGCAATCAGCCCCAGCATTTT.

This clonotype was counted a few times. One end of the junction fails to match germline, which may point to a read error. This sequence joins TRBV20-1 and TRBJ1-3; maybe TRBD1 (6 bases). Germline CDR1 and CDR2: DFQATT and SNEGSKA (reference sequence). The CDR3 runs to 13 residues. CDR3 protein: CSAAGEAGKTIYF. For the CDR3, the DNA is TGCAGTGCTGCAGGGGAGGCTGGAAAAACCATATATTTT.

This clonotype was seen ten or more times. This sequence joins TRBV9 and TRBJ2-3; D remains ambiguous. This CDR3 has 13 amino acids. Germline-derived CDR1 and CDR2 are SGDLS and YYNGEE. Trimming took 0 bases from V and 1 from J, leaving 3 bases between them. Written as DNA, the CDR3 is TGTGCCAGCAGCGTAGGCCGCACAGATACGCAGTATTTT. Its translation: CASSVGRTDTQYF.

Only a few counts were recorded for this clonotype. V is TRBV10-3 and J is TRBJ2-5, with D uncertain. Per germline, CDR1 ENHRY and CDR2 SYGVKD. Between the trimmed V and J ends, which lost 3 bases and 4 bases, there was a span of 12 bases. The CDR3 sequence is 14 residues long. CDR3 protein: CAISDSTTGETQYF. In DNA, the CDR3 is TGTGCCATCAGTGATTCGACAACTGGAGAGACCCAGTACTTC.

This clonotype was observed at least ten times. This sequence joins TRBV6-2 or TRBV6-3 and TRBJ2-2; no firm D call. The germline V gene encodes CDR1 MNHEY and CDR2 SVGEGT. This CDR3 has 15 residues. V gave up 7 bases and J gave up 2 bases, with 14 bases separating them. Here the CDR3 reads CASKLGFGNTGELFF. CDR3 nucleotides: TGTGCCAGCAAGTTGGGGTTCGGCAACACCGGGGAGCTGTTTTTT.

At least ten counts were recorded for this clonotype. CDR3 DNA sequence: TGCAGTGCTAGAGGGGGAGCAGACAGGGTCCACGAGCAGTACTTC. It translates to CSARGGADRVHEQYF. The chain links TRBV20-1 to TRBJ2-7; 7 bases map to TRBD1. CDR1 and CDR2 from the germline V gene are DFQATT and SNEGSKA (reference sequence). V was clipped by 1 base and J by 5 bases; unmatched bases: 11. This CDR3 is built from 15 residues.

Regarding this clonotype: With a much larger clone just one base away, this may be a read error. The chain carries TRBV5-1 and TRBJ1-5; unclear D gene. Germline V CDR1 and CDR2: SGHRS, YFSETQ. The CDR3 loop spans 14 amino acids. CDR3 protein: CASAIEGGNQHQHF. The CDR3 DNA follows: TGCGCCAGCGCAATCGAGGGTGGCAATCAGCACCAGCATTTT.

This clonotype was observed many times. The chain combines TRBV5-6 with TRBJ1-2; 7 bases are shared with TRBD1. The CDR3 is made up of 15 amino acids. CDR1 SGHDT and CDR2 YYEEEE come from the germline V gene. V was clipped by 5 bases and J by 4 bases; unmatched bases: 11. CDR3: CASSQGEVYSYGYTF. Here the CDR3 DNA reads TGTGCCAGCAGTCAGGGGGAAGTGTATAGCTATGGCTACACCTTC.

This clonotype was seen at least ten times. The chain links TRBV12-3 or TRBV12-4 to TRBJ2-3; 10 bases map to TRBD2. This CDR3 contains 16 residues. J lost 5 bases, V lost 1 base, and 6 bases had no gene match. CDR3 DNA sequence: TGTGCCAGCAGTTTAGGCCTAGCGGGAGTGATAGATACGCAGTATTTT. Protein: CASSLGLAGVIDTQYF.

This clonotype was detected only a few times. The chain employs TRBV18 and TRBJ2-7; no clear D. CDR3 length: 14 amino acids. The V gene's germline CDR1 is KGHSH and CDR2 LQKENI. Trimming took off 3 bases at V and 0 bases at J, with 9 bases between the two ends. The CDR3 reads CASSPPGDSYEQYF. The CDR3 nucleotides are TGTGCCAGCTCACCTCCCGGAGACTCCTACGAGCAGTACTTC.

This clonotype was detected ten times or more. The chain joins TRBV5-5 to TRBJ2-7; unclear D gene. This CDR3 is built from 14 residues. CDR1 and CDR2 from the germline V gene are SGHKS and YYEKEE (reference sequence). Deletions cut 0 bases from V and 0 bases from J, with 7 bases between. In nucleotides, the CDR3 is TGTGCCAGCAGCTTGGCAGCAAGCTCCTACGAGCAGTACTTC. Translation gives CASSLAASSYEQYF. Supplemented by reference TRBV5-5 and TRBJ2-7, the full variable domain reads DAGVTQSPTHLIKTRGQQVTLRCSPISGHKSVSWYQQVLGQGPQFIFQYYEKEERGRGNFPDRFSARQFPNYSSELNVNALLLGDSALYLCASSLAASSYEQYFGPGTRLTVT.

The chain is built from TRBV29-1 and TRBJ1-1; possible D gene TRBD1, 5 bases. The CDR3 contains 12 residues. Trimming cost V 4 bases and J 1 base, with 7 bases left between them. Germline loops: CDR1 SQVTM, CDR2 ANQGSEA. DNA for the CDR3: TGCAGCGTTGTCGGGGGGAACACTGAAGCTTTCTTT. Translation gives CSVVGGNTEAFF.

This clonotype was detected many times. The V call is TRBV20-1, the J call TRBJ1-2, with D perhaps matching TRBD1 (5 bases). The V end was cut by 3 bases, the J end by 5 bases, with 13 bases between. Germline-derived CDR1 and CDR2 are DFQATT and SNEGSKA (reference sequence). CDR3 length: 13 residues. The CDR3 protein is CSARLGTAYGYTF. DNA for the CDR3: TGCAGTGCTAGGCTCGGGACCGCTTATGGCTACACCTTC.